These 6 T cell receptor beta chains were sequenced from one sample in a study of CD8 T cells in ankylosing spondylitis. MiXCR was run by TCRdb on the 5' RACE reads, yielding one entry per CDR3 protein. The table records roughly 180,000 distinct CDR3 sequences, 13% of them present only once. Sequenced material: blood, either unsorted or a sorted T cell fraction (not recorded which). Receptor source: a female donor with ankylosing spondylitis or in good health (not recorded which).

This clonotype has a count of ten or more. V usage is TRBV5-1 and J usage is TRBJ1-6; D is unclear. V was pared by 7 bases and J by 6 bases, with 14 bases between. From germline, CDR1 is SGHRS and CDR2 YFSETQ. This CDR3 has 14 amino acids. This chain's CDR3 is CASGREGFNSPLHF. CDR3 DNA sequence: TGCGCCAGCGGACGGGAAGGATTTAATTCACCCCTCCACTTT. The full variable domain, completed using reference TRBV5-1 and TRBJ1-6, is KAGVTQTPRYLIKTRGQQVTLSCSPISGHRSVSWYQQTPGQGLQFLFEYFSETQRNKGNFPGRFSGRQFSNSRSEMNVSTLELGDSALYLCASGREGFNSPLHFGNGTRLTVT.

This clonotype appeared a single time. The chain couples TRBV15 to TRBJ1-2; no firm D call. Germline V CDR1 and CDR2: LNHNV, YYDKDF (reference sequence). Trimming removed 5 bases at V and 6 bases at J, with 10 bases between. CDR3 length: 12 residues. The CDR3, as DNA: TGTGCCACCAGCCTATCGCGGAATGGCTACACCTTC. Amino acids: CATSLSRNGYTF.

This clonotype was found many times. In DNA, the CDR3 is TGTGCCAGCAGCCAAAAGCCGAACTTCAGGGGAGGCACTGAAGCTTTCTTT. Protein: CASSQKPNFRGGTEAFF. This chain links TRBV14 with TRBJ1-1, with a weak D call TRBD1 (6 bases). Germline CDR1 and CDR2: SGHDN and FVKESK. CDR3 size: 17 residues. The V end was cut by 2 bases, the J end by 4 bases, with 20 bases between.

A few counts support this clonotype. In DNA form, the CDR3 reads TGCAGTGCTAACAGGGGGGACAATGAGCAGTTCTTC. It specifies CSANRGDNEQFF. The chain employs TRBV20-1 and TRBJ2-1; TRBD1 matches at 8 bases. CDR3 size: 12 residues. Germline CDR1 and CDR2: DFQATT and SNEGSKA (reference sequence). The J segment lost 5 bases and the V segment lost 4 bases, leaving 1 base of the junction unmatched.

The chain carries TRBV7-2 and TRBJ2-3; TRBD2 matches at 8 bases. J lost 4 bases, V lost 3 bases, and 3 bases had no gene match. The CDR3 runs to 14 residues. CDR1 is SGHTA, CDR2 FQGNSA, per germline. CDR3 sequence reads: CASSFAGGSDTQYF. The CDR3 bases are TGTGCCAGCAGCTTTGCGGGAGGCTCAGATACGCAGTATTTT.

In the case of this clonotype: One base away lies a much larger clone, so this may be a sequencing read error. The rearrangement links TRBV5-1 to TRBJ1-1, with a possible D match to TRBD1 (6 bases). Germline CDR1 SGHRS, CDR2 YFSETQ. This CDR3 comprises 14 residues. CDR3 in amino acids: CASTLDWGPPEAFF. CDR3 coding DNA: TGCGCCAGCACCTTGGATTGGGGGCCACCTGAAGCTTTCTTT.